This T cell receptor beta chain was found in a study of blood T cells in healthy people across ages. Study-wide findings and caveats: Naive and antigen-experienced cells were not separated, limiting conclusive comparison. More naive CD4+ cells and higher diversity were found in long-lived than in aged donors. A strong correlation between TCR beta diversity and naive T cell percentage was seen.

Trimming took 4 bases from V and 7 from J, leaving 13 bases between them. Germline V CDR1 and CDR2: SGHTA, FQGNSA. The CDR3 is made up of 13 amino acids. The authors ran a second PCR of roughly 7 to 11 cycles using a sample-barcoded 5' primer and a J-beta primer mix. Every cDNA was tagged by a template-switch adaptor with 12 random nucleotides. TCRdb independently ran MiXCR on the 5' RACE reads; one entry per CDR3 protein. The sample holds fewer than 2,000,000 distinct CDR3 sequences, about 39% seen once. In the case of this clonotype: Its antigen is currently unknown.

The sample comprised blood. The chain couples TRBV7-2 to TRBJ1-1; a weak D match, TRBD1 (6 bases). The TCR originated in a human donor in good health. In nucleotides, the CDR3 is TGTGCCAGCAGCTCAACGAGGACAGATGAAGCTTTCTTT. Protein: CASSSTRTDEAFF.